These T cell receptor beta chains were read from a single sample in a study of cytomegalovirus exposure and HLA in healthy donors. Libraries were prepared by immunoSEQ multiplex PCR; TCRdb keeps only in-frame clonotypes and omits some of them. The repertoire consists of roughly 250,000 clones, with over 70% occurring once and the leading ten covering about 0.28%. Sequencing was done on a sample of PBMCs. The receptor source for this set is a girl aged 2-10 years in good health and CMV-seronegative. The CDR3 runs from the conserved cysteine through the conserved F or W. Each record gives: D gene, J gene, V gene, clone size, CDR3 protein, CDR3 DNA. D genes are given only for firm matches. Clone size, where shown, is once, few, many, or a class for clones that have expanded.

d_call: TRBD1; j_call: TRBJ1-1; v_call: TRBV6-1; clone_size: NA; cdr3_aa: CASARQGDTEAFF; cdr3_nt: TGTGCCAGCGCTCGACAGGGTGACACTGAAGCTTTCTTT
d_call: TRBD1; j_call: TRBJ2-7; v_call: TRBV30; clone_size: NA; cdr3_aa: CAWSAGQGYEQYF; cdr3_nt: TGTGCCTGGAGCGCGGGACAGGGATACGAGCAGTACTTC
d_call: NA; j_call: TRBJ1-6; v_call: TRBV6-1; clone_size: NA; cdr3_aa: CASTVAGALNSPLHF; cdr3_nt: TGTGCCAGCACGGTTGCAGGGGCCTTAAATTCACCCCTCCACTTT
d_call: TRBD2; j_call: TRBJ2-7; v_call: TRBV2; clone_size: NA; cdr3_aa: CASIPAGGPTNAYEQYF; cdr3_nt: TGTGCCAGCATACCAGCGGGAGGGCCTACTAATGCCTACGAGCAGTACTTC
d_call: NA; j_call: TRBJ1-2; v_call: TRBV6-5; clone_size: NA; cdr3_aa: CASRPDRNYGYTF; cdr3_nt: TGTGCCAGCAGACCCGACAGGAACTATGGCTACACCTTC
d_call: NA; j_call: TRBJ2-2; v_call: TRBV6-1; clone_size: NA; cdr3_aa: CASLAWEANTGELFF; cdr3_nt: TGTGCCAGCTTGGCCTGGGAGGCGAACACCGGGGAGCTGTTTTTT
d_call: NA; j_call: TRBJ1-1; v_call: TRBV19; clone_size: once; cdr3_aa: CASSMRGAGYGTEAFF; cdr3_nt: TGTGCCAGTAGTATGCGGGGAGCCGGGTATGGCACTGAAGCTTTCTTT
d_call: NA; j_call: TRBJ2-7; v_call: TRBV4-2; clone_size: NA; cdr3_aa: CASNIRASNSYEQYF; cdr3_nt: TGTGCCAGCAACATCAGGGCCTCGAACTCCTACGAGCAGTACTTC
d_call: NA; j_call: TRBJ2-2; v_call: TRBV27; clone_size: NA; cdr3_aa: CASSARRDTGELFF; cdr3_nt: TGTGCCAGCAGTGCACGCAGGGACACCGGGGAGCTGTTTTTT
d_call: TRBD1; j_call: TRBJ1-2; v_call: TRBV7-9; clone_size: NA; cdr3_aa: CASSRGQLYGYTF; cdr3_nt: TGTGCCAGCAGCAGGGGACAGCTCTATGGCTACACCTTC
d_call: TRBD1; j_call: TRBJ1-2; v_call: TRBV5-1; clone_size: NA; cdr3_aa: CASSSPGQGYGDYGYTF; cdr3_nt: TGCGCCAGCAGCTCACCGGGACAGGGATATGGCGACTATGGCTACACCTTC
d_call: TRBD1; j_call: TRBJ1-2; v_call: TRBV11-2; clone_size: NA; cdr3_aa: CASSLGQRDRNYGYTF; cdr3_nt: TGTGCCAGCAGCTTAGGTCAAAGGGACAGGAACTATGGCTACACCTTC
d_call: NA; j_call: TRBJ2-3; v_call: TRBV19; clone_size: NA; cdr3_aa: CASTEGRFNTQYF; cdr3_nt: TGTGCCAGTACGGAGGGCCGATTTAATACGCAGTATTTT
d_call: NA; j_call: TRBJ1-3; v_call: TRBV28; clone_size: NA; cdr3_aa: CATNQGGIGNTIYF; cdr3_nt: TGTGCCACCAATCAGGGAGGGATAGGAAACACCATATATTTT
d_call: NA; j_call: TRBJ1-1; v_call: TRBV9; clone_size: NA; cdr3_aa: CASSPSTGEAFF; cdr3_nt: TGTGCCAGCAGCCCGTCCACGGGTGAAGCTTTCTTT
d_call: NA; j_call: TRBJ2-1; v_call: TRBV5-4; clone_size: NA; cdr3_aa: CASSLSSYNEQFF; cdr3_nt: TGTGCCAGCAGCTTATCCAGTTACAATGAGCAGTTCTTC
d_call: NA; j_call: TRBJ1-2; v_call: TRBV7-9; clone_size: NA; cdr3_aa: CASSLVRGGNYGYTF; cdr3_nt: TGTGCCAGCAGCTTAGTAAGGGGGGGAAACTATGGCTACACCTTC
d_call: NA; j_call: TRBJ1-4; v_call: TRBV11-2; clone_size: NA; cdr3_aa: CASSSRQVATNEKLFF; cdr3_nt: TGTGCCAGCAGCTCCCGACAGGTTGCAACTAATGAAAAACTGTTTTTT
d_call: NA; j_call: TRBJ2-7; v_call: TRBV4-1; clone_size: NA; cdr3_aa: CASSHSERSYEQYF; cdr3_nt: TGCGCCAGCAGCCATAGTGAACGGTCCTACGAGCAGTACTTC
d_call: TRBD2; j_call: TRBJ2-7; v_call: TRBV28; clone_size: NA; cdr3_aa: CASSPWGGSSYEQYF; cdr3_nt: TGTGCCAGCTCCCCCTGGGGGGGGAGCTCCTACGAGCAGTACTTC
d_call: TRBD1; j_call: TRBJ1-2; v_call: TRBV29-1; clone_size: NA; cdr3_aa: CSVGGQNYGYTF; cdr3_nt: TGCAGCGTTGGGGGACAGAACTATGGCTACACCTTC
d_call: NA; j_call: TRBJ2-7; v_call: TRBV12-5; clone_size: NA; cdr3_aa: CASADGRFDEQYF; cdr3_nt: TGTGCTAGTGCAGACGGGAGATTCGACGAGCAGTACTTC
d_call: NA; j_call: TRBJ1-4; v_call: TRBV4-1; clone_size: few; cdr3_aa: CASSQAFQREKLFF; cdr3_nt: TGCGCCAGCAGCCAAGCCTTTCAGAGGGAAAAACTGTTTTTT
d_call: TRBD1; j_call: TRBJ2-7; v_call: TRBV10-3; clone_size: NA; cdr3_aa: CAISGPEGASLDEQYF; cdr3_nt: TGTGCCATCAGTGGTCCCGAGGGGGCTAGCCTTGACGAGCAGTACTTC
d_call: TRBD2; j_call: TRBJ2-7; v_call: TRBV28; clone_size: NA; cdr3_aa: CASSPTSGRWDEQYF; cdr3_nt: TGTGCCAGCAGCCCGACTAGCGGGAGATGGGACGAGCAGTACTTC
d_call: TRBD2; j_call: TRBJ2-3; v_call: TRBV7-6; clone_size: few; cdr3_aa: CASSPSGGANWITDTQYF; cdr3_nt: TGTGCCAGCAGCCCTAGCGGGGGGGCCAATTGGATCACAGATACGCAGTATTTT
d_call: TRBD2; j_call: TRBJ2-1; v_call: TRBV30; clone_size: NA; cdr3_aa: CAWSGGGDLFF; cdr3_nt: TGTGCCTGGAGTGGCGGGGGGGATCTGTTCTTC
d_call: NA; j_call: TRBJ2-1; v_call: TRBV27; clone_size: once; cdr3_aa: CASRLGGDEQFF; cdr3_nt: TGTGCCAGCAGGCTAGGGGGAGATGAGCAGTTCTTC
d_call: TRBD2; j_call: TRBJ2-7; v_call: TRBV29-1; clone_size: NA; cdr3_aa: CSVGAGLRYEQYF; cdr3_nt: TGCAGCGTCGGAGCGGGACTCCGCTACGAGCAGTACTTC
d_call: NA; j_call: TRBJ1-1; v_call: TRBV7-4; clone_size: NA; cdr3_aa: CASSFPEAFF; cdr3_nt: TGTGCCAGCAGCTTCCCTGAGGCTTTCTTT
d_call: TRBD2; j_call: TRBJ2-7; v_call: TRBV23-1; clone_size: NA; cdr3_aa: CASSQSPSSGRPEGYEQYF; cdr3_nt: TGCGCCAGCAGTCAATCCCCGTCTAGCGGAAGACCCGAAGGCTACGAGCAGTACTTC
d_call: TRBD1; j_call: TRBJ1-5; v_call: TRBV28; clone_size: NA; cdr3_aa: CASSLYQGANQPQHF; cdr3_nt: TGTGCCAGCAGCCTGTACCAGGGGGCGAATCAGCCCCAGCATTTT
d_call: TRBD2; j_call: TRBJ2-1; v_call: TRBV12-5; clone_size: NA; cdr3_aa: CASGSILGGNEQFF; cdr3_nt: TGTGCTAGTGGTTCCATATTGGGGGGGAATGAGCAGTTCTTC
d_call: NA; j_call: TRBJ1-2; v_call: TRBV5-4; clone_size: once; cdr3_aa: CASSPDKNYGYTF; cdr3_nt: TGTGCCAGCAGCCCCGACAAGAACTATGGCTACACCTTC
d_call: NA; j_call: TRBJ2-7; v_call: TRBV2; clone_size: NA; cdr3_aa: CASRRGLYEQYF; cdr3_nt: TGTGCCAGCAGGCGGGGGCTCTACGAGCAGTACTTC
d_call: TRBD2; j_call: TRBJ2-1; v_call: TRBV7-9; clone_size: NA; cdr3_aa: CASSQPSGSSYNEQFF; cdr3_nt: TGTGCCAGCAGTCAACCTAGCGGGAGCTCCTACAATGAGCAGTTCTTC
d_call: NA; j_call: TRBJ1-2; v_call: TRBV25-1; clone_size: NA; cdr3_aa: CASSNGGAYGYTF; cdr3_nt: TGTGCCAGCAGTAATGGGGGGGCCTATGGCTACACCTTC
d_call: TRBD2; j_call: TRBJ2-2; v_call: TRBV5-4; clone_size: once; cdr3_aa: CASSLSGVSGAGELFF; cdr3_nt: TGTGCCAGCAGCCTGAGCGGGGTTTCGGGAGCGGGGGAGCTGTTTTTT
d_call: NA; j_call: TRBJ1-3; v_call: TRBV6-5; clone_size: few; cdr3_aa: CASRSVVSGNTIYF; cdr3_nt: TGTGCCAGTCGTAGCGTGGTCTCTGGAAACACCATATATTTT
d_call: NA; j_call: TRBJ1-1; v_call: TRBV29-1; clone_size: NA; cdr3_aa: CSVRADRLNTEAFF; cdr3_nt: TGCAGCGTCCGAGCAGACAGGCTGAACACTGAAGCTTTCTTT
d_call: TRBD1; j_call: TRBJ2-5; v_call: TRBV19; clone_size: NA; cdr3_aa: CASTRAIGQGAGETQYF; cdr3_nt: TGTGCCAGTACTCGCGCCATCGGACAGGGGGCCGGTGAGACCCAGTACTTC
d_call: NA; j_call: TRBJ1-1; v_call: TRBV5-1; clone_size: NA; cdr3_aa: CASSLLRGGARECRAFF; cdr3_nt: TGCGCCAGCAGCCTCCTGAGAGGGGGGGCGCGAGAGTGTAGGGCTTTCTTT
d_call: TRBD1; j_call: TRBJ2-7; v_call: TRBV7-2; clone_size: NA; cdr3_aa: CASSSRTGRTEQYF; cdr3_nt: TGTGCCAGCAGCTCAAGGACAGGGCGGACCGAGCAGTACTTC
d_call: NA; j_call: TRBJ1-3; v_call: TRBV15; clone_size: few; cdr3_aa: CATSSPGTGNTIYF; cdr3_nt: TGTGCCACCAGCAGCCCGGGTACTGGAAACACCATATATTTT
d_call: TRBD2; j_call: TRBJ2-5; v_call: TRBV5-1; clone_size: few; cdr3_aa: CASALTPSGGEETQYF; cdr3_nt: TGCGCCAGCGCCTTAACTCCCAGCGGGGGGGAAGAGACCCAGTACTTC